The 3 T cell receptor beta chains below all came from one sample that was sequenced in a study of cytomegalovirus exposure and HLA in healthy donors. PCR was performed using 60 Vbeta and 13 Jbeta primers. Assay: immunoSEQ multiplex PCR; the TCRdb copy retains only in-frame clones and omits some. In the table there are 200,000 or so clones, roughly 87% of which are singletons. The sequencing sample was made of PBMCs. These receptor sequences come from a girl under two years old in good health and CMV-seronegative.

The chain combines TRBV25-1 with TRBJ2-1, with TRBD2 matching over 7 bases. Germline V gene data show CDR1 as MGHDK and CDR2 as SYGVNS. The CDR3 contains 15 residues. V was clipped by 3 bases and J by 1 base; unmatched bases: 3. The CDR3 nucleotides read TGTGCCAGCAGTGATCCGGGGGGTTCCTACAATGAGCAGTTCTTC. Residues: CASSDPGGSYNEQFF.

The chain is built from TRBV28 and TRBJ2-7; maybe TRBD1 (6 bases). Germline V gives CDR1 MDHEN, CDR2 SYDVKM. The CDR3 is 15 residues long. V lost 6 bases and J lost 0, with 15 bases in between. This CDR3 is CASRVSDRTSYEQYF. CDR3 sequence (DNA): TGTGCCAGCAGAGTATCCGACAGGACCTCCTACGAGCAGTACTTC.

The chain recombines TRBV6-6 with TRBJ2-7; 7 bases fit TRBD2. V lost 6 bases, J lost 3 bases, and 8 bases stayed unmatched. Germline loops: CDR1 MNHNY, CDR2 SVGAGI (reference sequence). The CDR3 runs 14 residues. The CDR3 reads CASRGPTSNYEQYF. CDR3 DNA: TGTGCCAGCAGGGGACCGACTAGCAACTACGAGCAGTACTTC.